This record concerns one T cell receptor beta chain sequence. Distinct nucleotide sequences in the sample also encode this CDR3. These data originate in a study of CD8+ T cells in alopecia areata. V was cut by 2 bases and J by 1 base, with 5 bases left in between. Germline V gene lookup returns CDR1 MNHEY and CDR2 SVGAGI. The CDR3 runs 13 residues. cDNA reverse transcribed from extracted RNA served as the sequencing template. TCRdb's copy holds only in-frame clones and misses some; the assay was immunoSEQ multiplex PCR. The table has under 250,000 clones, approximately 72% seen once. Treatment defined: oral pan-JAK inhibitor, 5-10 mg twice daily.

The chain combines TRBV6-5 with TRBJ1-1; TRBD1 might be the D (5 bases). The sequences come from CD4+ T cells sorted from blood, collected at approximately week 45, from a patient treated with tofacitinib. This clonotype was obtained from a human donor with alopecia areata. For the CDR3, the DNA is TGTGCCAGCAGTTACGGACAGAACACTGAAGCTTTCTTT. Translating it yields CASSYGQNTEAFF.